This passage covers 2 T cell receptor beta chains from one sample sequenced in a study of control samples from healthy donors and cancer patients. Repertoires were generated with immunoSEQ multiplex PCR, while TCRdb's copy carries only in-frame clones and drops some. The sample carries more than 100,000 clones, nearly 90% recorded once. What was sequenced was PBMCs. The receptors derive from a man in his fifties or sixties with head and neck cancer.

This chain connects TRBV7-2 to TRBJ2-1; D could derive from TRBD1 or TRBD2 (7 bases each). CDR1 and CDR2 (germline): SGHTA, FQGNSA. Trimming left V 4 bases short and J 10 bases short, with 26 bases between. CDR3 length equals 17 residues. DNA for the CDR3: TGTGCCAGCAGCTCCTCAGGGGGTGCGGCGGGAGCAAGGGAGCAGTTCTTC. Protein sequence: CASSSSGGAAGAREQFF.

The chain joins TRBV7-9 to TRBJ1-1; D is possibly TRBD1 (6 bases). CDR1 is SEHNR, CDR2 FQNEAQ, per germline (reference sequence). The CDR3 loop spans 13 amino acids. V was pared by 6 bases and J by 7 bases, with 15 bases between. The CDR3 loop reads CASSMRGASEAFF. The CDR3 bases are TGTGCCAGCAGTATGAGGGGGGCGAGTGAAGCTTTCTTT.